This TCR beta chain was profiled in a study of vaccination effects on CD4 cells after COVID-19 (dated by TCRdb to between 2021 and 2024). As for the study more broadly: Two doses of either the BNT162b2 or the mRNA-1273 mRNA SARS-CoV-2 vaccine were administered to participants. SARS-CoV-2 spike-specific CD4+ TCR repertoires from before and after mRNA vaccination were compared in COVID-19 convalescent patients and in infection-naive vaccine recipients. Cultures from other donors in the study were sequenced with the Oncomine TCR Beta short-read assay on an Illumina iSeq 100. Altogether, some ten COVID-19 convalescent patients and a few SARS-CoV-2-naive healthy vaccine recipients made up the full study. The full study reports these points: At late post-vaccination timepoints, both infection-induced and vaccine-induced clones showed marked clonal contraction, consistent with waning T cell responses. Only a small number of convalescent patients were included, and no early post-infection timepoints were available, which limited the study. In healthy vaccine recipients, vaccine-induced clones were almost all SARS-CoV-2 mono-reactive, with only 1 of 255 being cross-reactive with common cold coronaviruses.

The CDR3 holds 14 amino acids from the cysteine to the phenylalanine. CDR3 DNA only is kept here, 42 bases in frame from base 1. Trimmed from V: 6 bases; trimmed from J: 7 bases; junction bases lacking a gene match: 5. CDR1 and CDR2 are read off the germline V gene as MNHEY and SVGEGT. This clone appeared a few times. No cognate antigen has been identified for it. Base qualities are missing; no much larger clone stands one base away. Library method: the immunoSEQ multiplex PCR assay. DNA from the CD4+ T cells that had been cultured and isolated underwent TCR beta CDR3 sequencing. The paper's processing steps were these. Non-productive TCR sequences were discarded, and reads were trimmed to the CDR3 region, with only CDR3s of 7 or more amino acids retained. The MANAFEST web app was used to identify antigen-specific clonotypes by comparing expansion in peptide wells with expansion in reference cultures. For clones to be considered positive, expansion at FDR<0.05 versus reference and all other wells, an odds ratio above 5, and a frequency above 0.1% in two replicate wells were required. Cross-reactive clonotypes were defined as significantly expanded in SARS-CoV-2 spike wells and in at least one common cold coronavirus spike condition. CDR3 similarity was assessed by Levenshtein distance using the stringdist R package, and unrooted trees were constructed with ape in R 3.6.1. TCRdb stores this immuneACCESS table with in-frame sequences only. Part of the clones is absent; in the studies checked, under half of the shortfall reflects unresolved V genes, and no reason is known for the rest. V and J calls and clone size follow that table, whereas D and trimming were derived from the DNA. The sample records tens of thousands of clones, over 70% of which are singletons. The ten largest clonotypes hold approximately 3.7% of the sample.

To identify antigen-specific CD4+ T cell clonotypes by their expansion, the ViraFEST assay first stimulated PBMC with viral peptide pools and then applied TCR sequencing. After around eleven days of culture, CD4+ T cells were isolated with the EasySep CD4+ T cell isolation kit. Negative nucleocapsid antibody results before and after vaccination confirmed that the healthy vaccine recipients had no prior SARS-CoV-2 infection. A few million PBMC per well were cultured with approximately 10 ug/ml peptides in IMDM containing around 5% human AB serum, approximately 10 IU/ml IL-2 and gentamicin. On days 3 and 7, half of the culture medium was replaced with fresh IL-2-containing medium. Each peptide stimulation condition was cultured in triplicate wells unless otherwise noted. Using Ficoll-Paque Plus gradient centrifugation, PBMC were separated from whole blood and then either used fresh or cryopreserved at -140C. Overlapping peptide pools spanned the spike proteins of SARS-CoV-2 and the common cold coronaviruses HCoV-NL63, HCoV-OC43 and HCoV-229E. The QIAamp micro DNA kit was used to extract genomic DNA from the cultured CD4+ T cells.

This receptor was taken from a human donor who received a COVID-19 vaccine. The V and J segments used are TRBV6-2 or TRBV6-3 and TRBJ2-2, with 10 bases matching TRBD2. Source: CD4+ T cells from PBMCs cultured with HCoV-OC43 spike peptides, taken before COVID-19 vaccination. Per the publication, the cell subset or site label means: HCoV-OC43 spike overlapping peptide pool stimulation. The CDR3 region reads CASSVGLAIGELFF. The DNA reads TGTGCCAGCAGCGTGGGACTAGCGATCGGGGAGCTGTTTTTT.